These 5 T cell receptor beta chains share one sample of origin, sequenced in a study of blood T cell repertoires in COVID-19. Only in-frame clones appear in the TCRdb table, and some are missing; sequencing was by immunoSEQ multiplex PCR. Of around 250,000 clones in the sample, roughly 80% are singletons; the top ten hold over 4%. Material: PBMCs or T cells enriched from blood (not recorded which). The origin of the receptors is a man in his forties who had been exposed to COVID-19.

The chain uses TRBV12-5 and TRBJ1-5; unclear D gene. This CDR3 is built from 15 residues. Germline V lookup: CDR1 LGHNT, CDR2 FRNRAP. Trimming pared 4 bases from V and 10 bases from J, leaving 20 bases between. CDR3 DNA: TGTGCTAGTGGTTCCTCAGGTCCCCCGATTGGTCCCCAGCATTTT. It is translated as CASGSSGPPIGPQHF.

With regard to this clone: An end of the junction does not agree with germline; a read error may underlie this. The J gene is TRBJ1-1, the V gene TRBV12-3 or TRBV12-4; weak D call: TRBD1 (5 bases). This CDR3 is built from 13 residues. Written as DNA, the CDR3 is TGTGCCAGCAGTTTAGCCCCTCGGGGTGGAGGGGTCTTT. This gives the protein CASSLAPRGGGVF.

The chain carries TRBV6-1 and TRBJ2-7; D not certain. In germline, CDR1 is MNHNS, CDR2 SASEGT. The CDR3 loop spans 14 amino acids. Trimming took 1 base from V and 2 from J, leaving 9 bases between them. The CDR3 is CASSEVGETYEQYF. The CDR3 region has the DNA TGTGCCAGCAGTGAAGTCGGTGAAACCTACGAGCAGTACTTC.

The chain uses TRBV5-8 and TRBJ1-5, with D possibly TRBD1 on 5 matching bases. V dropped 4 bases and J dropped 7 bases, with 18 bases sitting between them. Germline values: CDR1 SGHTS, CDR2 YDEGEE. CDR3 size: 15 residues. The CDR3 DNA sequence: TGTGCCAGCAGCCCCCTCGGGGGTTCTGGGCAGCCCCAGCATTTT. This codes for CASSPLGGSGQPQHF.

The chain recombines TRBV11-2 with TRBJ2-1; 13 bases match TRBD2. Trimming took 5 bases from V and 9 from J; bases not matched to a gene: 7. Per germline, CDR1 SGHAT and CDR2 FQNNGV. The CDR3 is 15 amino acids. The CDR3 loop is CASSTRTSGSSEQFF. The CDR3 DNA follows: TGTGCCAGCAGCACAAGGACTAGCGGGAGTAGTGAGCAGTTCTTC.